A selection of T cell receptor beta chains follows, all from one sample in a study of primary melanoma T cells and metastatic recurrence. Produced via immunoSEQ multiplex PCR; TCRdb's table is partial and in-frame only. This table holds over a hundred clones, 79% found once. The source material was melanoma tumor tissue. These receptors all come from a human donor with melanoma. Both conserved end residues are part of each CDR3. A D gene is named only where the DNA matches it firmly. Rows may omit the clone size; those that give it use once, few, many or a size class.

>TRBJ1-1|TRBD1|14|TRBV18|few
TGTGCCAGCTCCTATCCGGGACAGGGCATCGGAGCTTTCTTT
CASSYPGQGIGAFF
>TRBJ1-4|.|18|TRBV6-8|.
TGTGCCAGCAGTGACTGTCCAAGTCTCCTAGTCGACAATGAAAAACTGTTTTTT
CASSDCPSLLVDNEKLFF
>TRBJ2-7|TRBD2|16|TRBV25-1|.
TGTGCCAGCAGTGAAAGGTTAGGACTAGCGGGAGTCGAGCAGTACTTC
CASSERLGLAGVEQYF
>TRBJ1-5|.|15|TRBV28|.
TGTGCCAGCAGTCTCCCGACACTTAGCAATCAGCCCCAGCATTTT
CASSLPTLSNQPQHF
>TRBJ1-2|.|14|TRBV6-8|.
TGTGCCAGCAGTTCTCTAGGGGTGTTGCTTTACTACACCTTC
CASSSLGVLLYYTF
>TRBJ1-4|TRBD1|15|TRBV11-3|.
TGTGCCAGCAGCTTAGAGGCAGGGGGTAATGAAAAACTGTTTTTT
CASSLEAGGNEKLFF
>TRBJ2-2|TRBD2|12|TRBV18|few
TGTGCCAGCTCCCTAGCGGCCGGGGAGCTGTTTTTT
CASSLAAGELFF
>TRBJ2-7|.|15|TRBV6-8|.
TGTGCCAGCACCTCCACGGGGGGCGTTATCTACGAGCAGTACTTC
CASTSTGGVIYEQYF
>TRBJ2-1|.|13|TRBV1|.
TGCGCCAGCAGCCAAATGGCAGCGGGTGAGCAGTTCTTC
CASSQMAAGEQFF
>TRBJ2-3|.|14|TRBV29-1|.
TGCAGCGTTGACGTGCCCCAGGGCACAGATACGCAGTATTTT
CSVDVPQGTDTQYF
>TRBJ2-6|.|16|TRBV6-8|.
TGTGCCAGCAGTTACACTATCGACTCTGGGGCCAACGTCCTGACTTTC
CASSYTIDSGANVLTF
>TRBJ2-5|TRBD2|15|TRBV14|.
TGTGCCAGCAGCCGGAGGGACTATCTACAAGAGACCCAGTACTTC
CASSRRDYLQETQYF
>TRBJ1-4|.|15|TRBV11-3|.
TGTGCCAGCAGCTTAGGTCAACGGTCGTTGGAAAAACTGTTTTTT
CASSLGQRSLEKLFF
>TRBJ1-5|.|12|TRBV6-8|.
TGTGCCAGCAGCCCCCGTAACCAGCCCCAGCATTTT
CASSPRNQPQHF
>TRBJ2-4|TRBD2|19|TRBV19|.
TGTGCCAGTAGTATAAGGACTAGCGGGGGTTCTCTAGCCAAAAACATTCAGTACTTC
CASSIRTSGGSLAKNIQYF
>TRBJ2-5|.|16|TRBV27|once
TGTGCCAGCAGTTCCACCAGTCGGGGGGCTTGGGAGACCCAGTACTTC
CASSSTSRGAWETQYF
>TRBJ1-4|TRBD1|15|TRBV5-1|.
TGCGCCAGCAGCTTGGGACAGGGGGGAAATGAAAAACTGTTTTTT
CASSLGQGGNEKLFF
>TRBJ1-2|.|17|TRBV11-3|once
TGTGCCAGCAAGATTTGGGGAGGAGTACGAAAGACCTATGGCTACACCTTC
CASKIWGGVRKTYGYTF
>TRBJ2-1|TRBD2|15|TRBV18|.
TGTGCCAGCTCACCAGCCAGCGGGGGAGACAATGAGCAGTTCTTC
CASSPASGGDNEQFF
>TRBJ2-7|TRBD2|14|TRBV6-8|.
TGTGCCAGCAGATTAGCGGGGAACGCGTACGAGCAGTACTTC
CASRLAGNAYEQYF
>TRBJ2-3|.|16|TRBV19|.
TGTGCCAGTAGTATACCCGGGGCGCGGAAACAAGATACGCAGTATTTT
CASSIPGARKQDTQYF
>TRBJ1-2|TRBD1|16|TRBV12-5|.
TGTGCTAGTGGTTTAACGGGACAGGCAGAAATCTATGGCTACACCTTC
CASGLTGQAEIYGYTF
>TRBJ1-1|.|16|TRBV19|.
TGTGCCAGTAGTATTCGCGGGACCCTAAGGCGCGCTGAAGCTTTCTTT
CASSIRGTLRRAEAFF
>TRBJ1-5|.|14|TRBV19|.
TGTGCCAGTAATAGCATGGGGGGTCATCAGCCCCAGCATTTT
CASNSMGGHQPQHF
>TRBJ2-5|.|13|TRBV30|.
TGTGCCTGGAGTGCCACGGGGGAAGAGACCCAGTACTTC
CAWSATGEETQYF
>TRBJ2-3|.|13|TRBV9|.
TGTGCCAGCAGCGTTTTCAGCACAGATACGCAGTATTTT
CASSVFSTDTQYF